The present T cell receptor (beta chain) was sequenced within a study of OX40 agonist ivuxolimab in advanced cancers. Study-wide background: The dose-escalation cohort was around 83% male, with a mean age of 60 years, ranging about 20 to 85. Findings and limits, study-wide: Both blood CD4+ and CD8+ T cells showed clonal growth by week 6 at 0.1 to 3.0 mg/kg.

On this clone itself: What it recognizes is unknown.

Blood specimens came from baseline, cycle 4 day 1, and cycle 7 day 1. In germline, CDR1 is MGHRA, CDR2 YSYEKL. Trimming stripped 4 bases from V and 3 bases from J, with 9 bases between. This CDR3 has 13 amino acids. Sequenced by immunoSEQ multiplex PCR; TCRdb stores in-frame clones only, minus some. The sample holds 50,000 to 75,000 clones, roughly four fifths seen once. The chain is built from TRBV4-1 and TRBJ1-2; tentative D call: TRBD1 (6 bases). The sequencing used CD4+ or CD8+ T cells sorted from blood, collected in a trial of the OX40 agonist ivuxolimab. The TCR originated in an adult with an advanced solid tumor such as melanoma, head and neck, liver or kidney cancer. In DNA form, the CDR3 reads TGCGCCAGCAGCCGACAGGCATACTATGGCTACACCTTC. This sequence encodes CASSRQAYYGYTF.